One T cell receptor (beta chain) is described in this entry. These data originate in a study of blood T cell repertoires in COVID-19. Turning to the study itself: The United States, Italy and Spain were the sources of the acute and convalescent COVID-19 samples.

This CDR3 contains 14 residues. Germline assignment: CDR1 SGHNT and CDR2 YYREEE (reference sequence). Trimming removed 1 base from V and 4 bases from J, with 9 bases in between. Only in-frame clones appear in the TCRdb table, and some are missing; sequencing was by immunoSEQ multiplex PCR. The sample yields about 74,000 clones, 88% seen once. Material for sequencing was peripheral blood. The rearrangement links TRBV5-4 to TRBJ2-1, with D tentatively TRBD2 (5 bases). The sequence was collected from a woman of 80 years or more with active or convalescent COVID-19. CDR3 region: CASSLNRGYNEQFF. CDR3 bases: TGTGCCAGCAGCTTGAATCGGGGTTACAATGAGCAGTTCTTC.